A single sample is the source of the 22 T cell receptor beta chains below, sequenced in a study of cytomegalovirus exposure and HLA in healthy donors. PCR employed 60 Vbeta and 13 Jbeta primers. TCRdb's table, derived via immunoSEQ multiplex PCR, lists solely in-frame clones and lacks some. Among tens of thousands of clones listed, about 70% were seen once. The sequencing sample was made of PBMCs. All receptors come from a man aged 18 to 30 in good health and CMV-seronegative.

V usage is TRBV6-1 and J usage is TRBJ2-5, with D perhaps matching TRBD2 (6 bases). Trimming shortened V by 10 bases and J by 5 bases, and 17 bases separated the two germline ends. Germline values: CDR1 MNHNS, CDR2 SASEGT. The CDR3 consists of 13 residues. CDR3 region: CATRLEGLETQYF. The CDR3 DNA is TGTGCCACTAGGCTGGAGGGGTTGGAGACCCAGTACTTC.

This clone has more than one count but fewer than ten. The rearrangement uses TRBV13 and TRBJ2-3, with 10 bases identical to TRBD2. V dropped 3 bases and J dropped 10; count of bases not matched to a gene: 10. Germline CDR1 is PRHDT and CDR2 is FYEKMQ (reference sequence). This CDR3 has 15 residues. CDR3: CASSLPSGGEFAQYF. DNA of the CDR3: TGTGCCAGCAGCTTGCCTAGCGGGGGCGAATTTGCGCAGTATTTT.

The CDR3 protein is CASSQALAGGRQFF. The CDR3 DNA follows: TGCGCCAGCAGCCAAGCCCTAGCGGGGGGGCGGCAGTTCTTC. The J gene is TRBJ2-1, the V gene TRBV4-3; TRBD2 matches 12 bases. V shed 1 base, J shed 12 bases, and the junction held 4 bases outside the gene matches. The CDR3 has 14 amino acids. CDR1 is LGHNA and CDR2 is YSLEER in the germline V gene.

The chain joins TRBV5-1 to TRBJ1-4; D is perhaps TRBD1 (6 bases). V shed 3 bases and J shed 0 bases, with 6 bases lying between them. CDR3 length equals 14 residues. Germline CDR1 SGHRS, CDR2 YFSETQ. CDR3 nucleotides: TGCGCCAGCAGCTGGACAGCAACTAATGAAAAACTGTTTTTT. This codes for CASSWTATNEKLFF.

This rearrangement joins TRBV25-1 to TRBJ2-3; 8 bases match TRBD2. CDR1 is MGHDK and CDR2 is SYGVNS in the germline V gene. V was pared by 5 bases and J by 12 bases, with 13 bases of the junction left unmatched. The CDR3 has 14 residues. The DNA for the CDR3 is TGTGCCAGCAGTCGGGCCGGTGGGCGGGGGGCCCAGTATTTT. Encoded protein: CASSRAGGRGAQYF. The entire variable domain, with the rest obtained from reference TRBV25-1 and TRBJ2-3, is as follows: EADIYQTPRYLVIGTGKKITLECSQTMGHDKMYWYQQDPGMELHLIHYSYGVNSTEKGDLSSESTVSRIRTEHFPLTLESARPSHTSQYLCASSRAGGRGAQYFGPGTRLTVL.

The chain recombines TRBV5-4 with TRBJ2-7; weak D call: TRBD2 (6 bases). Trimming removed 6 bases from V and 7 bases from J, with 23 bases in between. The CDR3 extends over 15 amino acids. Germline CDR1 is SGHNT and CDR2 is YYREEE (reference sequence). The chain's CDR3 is CASNRGTGICGEQYV. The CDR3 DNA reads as TGTGCCAGCAACCGGGGGACGGGAATTTGTGGAGAGCAGTACGTC.

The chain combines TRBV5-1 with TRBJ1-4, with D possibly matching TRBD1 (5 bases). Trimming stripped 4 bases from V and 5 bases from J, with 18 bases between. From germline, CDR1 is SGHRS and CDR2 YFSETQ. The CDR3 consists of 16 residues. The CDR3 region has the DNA TGCGCCAGCAGCCTGACCCGGAGGGGCCTGAATGAAAAACTGTTTTTT. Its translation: CASSLTRRGLNEKLFF.

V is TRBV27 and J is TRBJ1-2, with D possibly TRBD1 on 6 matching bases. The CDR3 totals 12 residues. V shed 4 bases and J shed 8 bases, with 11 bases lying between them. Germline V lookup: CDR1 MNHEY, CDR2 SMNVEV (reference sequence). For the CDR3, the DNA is TGTGCCAGCAGTTCTACAGGGTACGGCTACACCTTC. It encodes CASSSTGYGYTF.

CDR3: CSVGRGGEGYTF. The CDR3 nucleotides read TGCAGCGTTGGTCGGGGTGGGGAAGGCTACACCTTC. The chain recombines TRBV29-1 with TRBJ1-2; D not resolved. V was trimmed by 4 bases and J by 8 bases, leaving 14 bases between them. Germline CDR1 and CDR2: SQVTM and ANQGSEA. The CDR3 is made up of 12 amino acids.

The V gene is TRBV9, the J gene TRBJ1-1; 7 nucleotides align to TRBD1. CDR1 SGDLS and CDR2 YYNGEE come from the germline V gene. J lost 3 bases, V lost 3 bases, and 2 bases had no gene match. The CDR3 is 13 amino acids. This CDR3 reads CASSETGDTEAFF. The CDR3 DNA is TGTGCCAGCAGCGAAACAGGGGACACTGAAGCTTTCTTT.

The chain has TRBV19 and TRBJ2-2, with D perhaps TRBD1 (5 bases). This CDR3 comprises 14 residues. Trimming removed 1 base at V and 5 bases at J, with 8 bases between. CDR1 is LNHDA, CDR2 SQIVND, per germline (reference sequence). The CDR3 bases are TGTGCCAGTAGTATAGGGGGCCAGACCGGGGAGCTGTTTTTT. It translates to CASSIGGQTGELFF.

CDR3 amino acids: CASSPRTGLGRTGELFF. For the CDR3, the DNA is TGTGCCAGCAGCCCACGGACTGGGCTGGGCCGCACCGGGGAGCTGTTTTTT. The chain recombines TRBV7-3 with TRBJ2-2; TRBD2 is a possible D gene (5 bases). Germline CDR1 and CDR2: SGHTA and FQGTGA. CDR3 length: 17 amino acids. V lost 5 bases, J lost 4 bases, and 20 bases lay in between.

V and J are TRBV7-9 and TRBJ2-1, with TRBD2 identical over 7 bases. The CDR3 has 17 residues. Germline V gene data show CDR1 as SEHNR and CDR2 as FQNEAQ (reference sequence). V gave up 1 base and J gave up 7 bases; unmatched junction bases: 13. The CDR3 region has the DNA TGTGCCAGCAGCTTAGTAGAGGTCCGTATAGCGGGTAATGAGCAGTTCTTC. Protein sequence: CASSLVEVRIAGNEQFF.

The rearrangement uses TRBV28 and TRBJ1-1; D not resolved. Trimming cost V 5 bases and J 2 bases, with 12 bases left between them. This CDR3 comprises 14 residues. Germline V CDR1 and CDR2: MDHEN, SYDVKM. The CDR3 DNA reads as TGTGCCAGCAGTATCCCGGGGTCTAACACTGAAGCTTTCTTT. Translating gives CASSIPGSNTEAFF. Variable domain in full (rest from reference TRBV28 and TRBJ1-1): DVKVTQSSRYLVKRTGEKVFLECVQDMDHENMFWYRQDPGLGLRLIYFSYDVKMKEKGDIPEGYSVSREKKERFSLILESASTNQTSMYLCASSIPGSNTEAFFGQGTRLTVV.

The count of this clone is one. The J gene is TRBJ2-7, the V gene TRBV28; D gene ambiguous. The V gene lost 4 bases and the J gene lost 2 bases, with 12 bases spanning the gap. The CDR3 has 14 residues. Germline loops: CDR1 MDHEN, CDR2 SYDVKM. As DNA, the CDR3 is TGTGCCAGCAGTTCCCCTCCACAAACCTACGAGCAGTACTTC. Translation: CASSSPPQTYEQYF.

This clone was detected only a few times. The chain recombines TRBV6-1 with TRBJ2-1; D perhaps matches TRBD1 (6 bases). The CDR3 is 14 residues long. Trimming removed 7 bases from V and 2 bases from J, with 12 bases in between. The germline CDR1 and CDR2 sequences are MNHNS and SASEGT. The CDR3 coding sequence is TGTGCCAGCACCTCCGGGACAACCTACAATGAGCAGTTCTTC. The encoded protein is CASTSGTTYNEQFF.

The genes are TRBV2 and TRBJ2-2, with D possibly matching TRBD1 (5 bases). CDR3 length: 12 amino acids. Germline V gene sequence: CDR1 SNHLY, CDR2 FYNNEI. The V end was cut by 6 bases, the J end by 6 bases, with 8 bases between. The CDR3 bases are TGTGCCAGCAGAGTGACAGCCGGGGAGCTGTTTTTT. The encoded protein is CASRVTAGELFF.

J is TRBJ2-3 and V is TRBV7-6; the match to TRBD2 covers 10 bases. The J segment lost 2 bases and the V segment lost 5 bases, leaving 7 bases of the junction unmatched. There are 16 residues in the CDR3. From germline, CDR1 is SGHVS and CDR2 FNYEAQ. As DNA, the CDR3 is TGTGCCAGCAGCCTTCTAGCGGGGGCCCTCACAGATACGCAGTATTTT. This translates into CASSLLAGALTDTQYF. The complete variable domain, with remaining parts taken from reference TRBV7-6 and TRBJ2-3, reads GAGVSQSPRYKVTKRGQDVALRCDPISGHVSLYWYRQALGQGPEFLTYFNYEAQQDKSGLPNDRFSAERPEGSISTLTIQRTEQRDSAMYRCASSLLAGALTDTQYFGPGTRLTVL.

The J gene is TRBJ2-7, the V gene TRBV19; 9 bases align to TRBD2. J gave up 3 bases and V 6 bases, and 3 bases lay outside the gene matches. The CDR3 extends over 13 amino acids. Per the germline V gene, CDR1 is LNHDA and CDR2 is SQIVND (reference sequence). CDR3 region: CASSGSGGYEQYV. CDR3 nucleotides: TGTGCCAGTAGCGGTAGCGGGGGCTACGAGCAGTACGTC.

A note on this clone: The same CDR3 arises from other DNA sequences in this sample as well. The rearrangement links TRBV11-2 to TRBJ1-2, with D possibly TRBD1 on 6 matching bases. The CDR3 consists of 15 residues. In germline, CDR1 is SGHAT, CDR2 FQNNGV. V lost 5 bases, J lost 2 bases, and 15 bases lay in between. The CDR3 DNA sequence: TGTGCCAGCAGCCCTCTCCGGGGGGGCAACTATGGCTACACCTTC. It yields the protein CASSPLRGGNYGYTF.

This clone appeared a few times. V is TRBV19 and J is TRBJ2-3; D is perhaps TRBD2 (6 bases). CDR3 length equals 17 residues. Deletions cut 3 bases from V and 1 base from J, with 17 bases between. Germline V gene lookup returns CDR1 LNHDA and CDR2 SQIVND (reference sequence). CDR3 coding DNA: TGTGCCAGTAGTATCGGTGGGGACTCCCCCCGCACAGATACGCAGTATTTT. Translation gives CASSIGGDSPRTDTQYF.

This CDR3 reads CAISESGSGVDNEQFF. Here the CDR3 DNA reads TGTGCCATCAGTGAGTCGGGTAGCGGGGTGGACAATGAGCAGTTCTTC. This chain joins TRBV10-3 and TRBJ2-1, with 8 bases identical to TRBD2. Trimming removed 0 bases from V and 5 bases from J; junction bases left unmatched: 6. From germline, CDR1 is ENHRY and CDR2 SYGVKD. This CDR3 contains 16 residues.